This T cell receptor beta chain was recovered during a study of cytomegalovirus exposure and HLA in healthy donors. A multiplex PCR was run with 60 Vbeta primers and 13 Jbeta primers. Some clones are missing from TCRdb's copy, which holds only in-frame ones; the method was immunoSEQ multiplex PCR. The repertoire consists of more than 150,000 clones, with roughly 80% occurring once and the leading ten covering 0.2% to 0.3%. Trimming took 2 bases from V and 4 from J; bases not matched to a gene: 2. Looked up from germline, CDR1 is MNHNS and CDR2 is SASEGT. The CDR3 runs 14 residues. The J gene is TRBJ1-2, the V gene TRBV6-1, with 9 bases matching TRBD1. The receptor's source is a boy aged 5-17 years in good health and CMV-seronegative. Source material: PBMCs. CDR3 protein: CASSERGQGYGYTF. The CDR3 nucleotides read TGTGCCAGCAGTGAAAGGGGACAGGGCTATGGCTACACCTTC.